This TCR beta chain originates from a study of control samples from healthy donors and cancer patients. This CDR3 contains 17 residues. Germline assignment: CDR1 LGHDT and CDR2 YNNKEL (reference sequence). Data came from immunoSEQ multiplex PCR; TCRdb stores just in-frame clones and leaves some out. The sample lists 70,000 or so clones, roughly 82% seen once, with about 3.1% in the top ten. With regard to this clone: Its ends do not fully match the called genes, so a read error is possible.

The sequence was obtained from a woman between 45 and 65 years old with lung cancer. The rearrangement joins TRBV3-1 (or the pseudogene TRBV3-2) to TRBJ2-1; 9 nucleotides match TRBD2. The specimen was PBMCs. The CDR3 DNA follows: TGTGCCCGCAGCCAAGGGAGAGGGCGGGGGGGCCTTCATGAGCAGTTCTTC. It is translated as CARSQGRGRGGLHEQFF.